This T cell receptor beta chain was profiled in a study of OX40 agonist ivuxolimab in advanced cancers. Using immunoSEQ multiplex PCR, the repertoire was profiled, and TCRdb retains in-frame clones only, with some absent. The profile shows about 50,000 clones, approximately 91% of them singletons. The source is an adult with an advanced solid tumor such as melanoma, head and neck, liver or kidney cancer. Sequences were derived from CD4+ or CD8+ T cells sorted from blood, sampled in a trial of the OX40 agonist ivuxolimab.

The DNA of the CDR3 is TGTGCCAGTAGTTTCAGAATCAGGACAGGGGTCTATGGCTACACCTTC. Amino acids: CASSFRIRTGVYGYTF. J is TRBJ1-2 and V is TRBV19, with TRBD1 matching 9 bases. This CDR3 has 16 residues. Trimming took 5 bases from V and 4 from J; bases not matched to a gene: 11. CDR1 and CDR2 from the germline V gene are LNHDA and SQIVND (reference sequence).